Sequencing of this T cell receptor beta chain was carried out in a study of Ad26.COV2.S vaccination and SARS-CoV-2 variants. For the study at large: In the study, Ad26.COV2.S was injected intramuscularly once, or twice 56 days apart.

Profiled with immunoSEQ multiplex PCR; TCRdb holds only in-frame clones, not every one. The table includes about 350,000 clones, 87% detected once. Trimming left V 1 base short and J 2 bases short, with 7 bases between. This CDR3 contains 13 residues. Germline V gene data show CDR1 as SGHDT and CDR2 as YYEEEE. Indicated treatment: over 15 received Ad26.COV2.S at low or high dose, single or two shots; about five received placebo; per-sample allocation not given. Samples analyzed were those drawn on day 63 after the first vaccine or placebo injection. This clone was observed a single time. The material was peripheral blood, obtained in a trial of Ad26.COV2.S vaccine versus placebo. This sequence originates from a person aged 18-60 years who received the Ad26.COV2.S COVID-19 vaccine or a placebo. The V gene is TRBV5-6, the J gene TRBJ2-7; possible D gene TRBD1, 5 bases. CDR3 amino acids: CASSLLGAYEQYF. The DNA for the CDR3 is TGTGCCAGCAGCTTGTTAGGGGCCTACGAGCAGTACTTC.